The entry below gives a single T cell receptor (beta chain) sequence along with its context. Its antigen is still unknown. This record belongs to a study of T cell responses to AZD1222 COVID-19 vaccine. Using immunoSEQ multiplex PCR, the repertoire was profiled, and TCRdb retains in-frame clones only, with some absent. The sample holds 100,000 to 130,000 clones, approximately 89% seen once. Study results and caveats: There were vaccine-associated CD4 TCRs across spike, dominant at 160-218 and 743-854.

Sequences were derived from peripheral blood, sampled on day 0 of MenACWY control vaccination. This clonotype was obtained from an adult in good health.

CDR3 bases: TGTGCCAGCAGCGTACAAGGGAGTTTCGACGAGCAGTACTTC. Translation: CASSVQGSFDEQYF. The rearrangement links TRBV9 to TRBJ2-7, with TRBD2 as a possible D gene (5 bases). Trimming took 1 base from V and 5 from J, leaving 13 bases between them. The CDR3 spans 14 residues. The germline V gene has CDR1 SGDLS and CDR2 YYNGEE.